Presented here are 21 T cell receptor beta chains from one specimen sequenced in a study of T-cell memory formation after mild COVID-19. TCRdb recomputed calls from the 5' RACE reads with MiXCR, one row per CDR3 protein. This table holds 190,000 or so distinct CDR3 sequences, roughly a fifth found once. Sequencing was carried out using PBMCs or a T cell subset sorted from them (not recorded which). Receptors were obtained from an adult woman who had mild COVID-19 (a few samples of this study predate the infection). Cell type and time point are not known.

The gene calls are TRBV6-1 and TRBJ1-1; D is unresolved. V lost 6 bases, J lost 10 bases, and 12 bases lay in between. Germline lookup yields CDR1 MNHNS and CDR2 SASEGT. The CDR3 is 11 residues long. The DNA for the CDR3 is TGTGCCAGCAGGCAATGGGCACGAGCTTTCTTT. This encodes CASRQWARAFF.

This clonotype was recorded a few times. This chain connects TRBV11-2 to TRBJ2-3; 11 bases are a match to TRBD1. This CDR3 contains 15 residues. The V gene end was trimmed by 5 bases and the J gene end by 4 bases; junction bases not matched to a gene: 5. Germline V gene lookup returns CDR1 SGHAT and CDR2 FQNNGV. The CDR3 DNA reads as TGTGCCAGCAGCCCGCCGGGACAGGGGGCAGATACGCAGTATTTT. Amino acids: CASSPPGQGADTQYF.

The rearrangement uses TRBV9 and TRBJ2-7; 7 nucleotides agree with TRBD2. V shed 4 bases and J 4 bases; nucleotides not matched to a gene: 11. Germline V gene sequence: CDR1 SGDLS, CDR2 YYNGEE. The length of the CDR3 is 15 residues. Here the CDR3 reads CASSYRGDFGYEQYF. The CDR3 nucleotides are TGTGCCAGCAGCTATCGGGGGGACTTTGGGTACGAGCAGTACTTC. The full variable domain, its missing parts supplied by reference TRBV9 and TRBJ2-7, is DSGVTQTPKHLITATGQRVTLRCSPRSGDLSVYWYQQSLDQGLQFLIQYYNGEERAKGNILERFSAQQFPDLHSELNLSSLELGDSALYFCASSYRGDFGYEQYFGPGTRLTVT.

The chain carries TRBV24-1 and TRBJ1-2, with 8 bases aligning to TRBD1. CDR1 and CDR2 from the germline V gene are KGHDR and SFDVKD. The CDR3 sequence is 15 residues long. V lost 4 bases, J lost 4 bases, and 7 bases stayed unmatched. DNA for the CDR3: TGTGCCACCAGTGACCCCCGGACAGGGCGCTATGGCTACACCTTC. Residues: CATSDPRTGRYGYTF.

This clonotype occurred many times. This sequence joins TRBV20-1 and TRBJ1-1, with D unresolved. The CDR3 totals 12 residues. Germline CDR1 reads DFQATT; CDR2 reads SNEGSKA (reference sequence). V gave up 3 bases and J gave up 3 bases, with 8 bases separating them. CDR3 sequence: CSARTGDTEAFF. In DNA form, the CDR3 reads TGCAGTGCTAGGACTGGCGACACTGAAGCTTTCTTT.

This clonotype was observed many times. The chain is built from TRBV20-1 and TRBJ1-3; no firm D call. Germline CDR1 reads DFQATT; CDR2 reads SNEGSKA (reference sequence). Trimming left V 1 base short and J 0 bases short, with 10 bases between. CDR3 length: 15 amino acids. The CDR3 loop is CSARAPRNSGNTIYF. The CDR3, as DNA: TGCAGTGCTAGAGCTCCGCGGAACTCTGGAAACACCATATATTTT.

The gene calls are TRBV12-3 or TRBV12-4 and TRBJ1-1; D unclear. The CDR3 consists of 11 residues. With 3 bases removed from V and 3 bases from J, the gap between germline ends came to 2 bases. The chain's CDR3 is CASSFHTEAFF. The CDR3 nucleotides are TGTGCCAGCAGTTTCCACACTGAAGCTTTCTTT.

This clonotype has only a few counts. The junction and the germline gene differ at one end; a read error may be behind it. The J gene is TRBJ1-1, the V gene TRBV29-1; the D is unclear. The CDR3 runs 10 residues. Germline loops: CDR1 SQVTM, CDR2 ANQGSEA. In DNA, the CDR3 is TGCAGCGTCGAAGGAACTGAAGCTTTCTTT. Encoded protein: CSVEGTEAFF.

This clonotype was seen only a few times. The chain couples TRBV20-1 to TRBJ1-2, with unresolved D. The V gene's germline CDR1 is DFQATT and CDR2 SNEGSKA (reference sequence). This CDR3 region has 15 residues. The ends were cut back, 0 bases at V and 6 bases at J, with 17 bases in the middle. CDR3 residues: CSARDRSGSPDGYTF. Here the CDR3 DNA reads TGCAGTGCTAGAGATCGGTCAGGTAGTCCGGATGGCTACACCTTC.

This clonotype was seen more than once but under ten times. The V and J genes are TRBV6-2 or TRBV6-3 and TRBJ2-7; D may be TRBD1 (6 bases). Trimming pared 5 bases from V and 3 bases from J, leaving 17 bases between. CDR1 is MNHEY, CDR2 SVGEGT, per germline. The CDR3 spans 15 residues. CDR3 coding DNA: TGTGCCAGCAGTAGAAGTCCGGGACACATCTACGAGCAGTACTTC. It translates to CASSRSPGHIYEQYF.

The chain uses TRBV3-1 and TRBJ1-2; 10 bases match TRBD1. This CDR3 contains 16 residues. J lost 6 bases, V lost 4 bases, and 11 bases had no gene match. Germline V lookup: CDR1 LGHDT, CDR2 YNNKEL (reference sequence). The CDR3 bases are TGTGCCAGCAGCCGAGGACAGGGGGGGGATATAAATGGCTACACCTTC. It codes for CASSRGQGGDINGYTF.

This chain connects TRBV6-5 to TRBJ2-4, with 10 bases identical to TRBD1. Germline-derived CDR1 and CDR2 are MNHEY and SVGAGI. The CDR3 contains 15 residues. The J segment lost 8 bases and the V segment lost 4 bases, leaving 8 bases of the junction unmatched. The CDR3 DNA follows: TGTGCCAGCAGTTTATCTAGACAGGGGGCTCACATTCAGTACTTC. Amino acids: CASSLSRQGAHIQYF.

J is TRBJ2-1 and V is TRBV4-3; 7 bases are a match to TRBD2. Germline V lookup: CDR1 LGHNA, CDR2 YSLEER. The CDR3 extends over 18 amino acids. V gave up 0 bases and J gave up 0 bases; unmatched junction bases: 8. The CDR3 region has the DNA TGCGCCAGCAGCCAAGATTGGGAGGGAGAGGGCTCCTACAATGAGCAGTTCTTC. Protein: CASSQDWEGEGSYNEQFF.

The chain has TRBV12-3 or TRBV12-4 and TRBJ2-7, with TRBD2 matching over 7 bases. The CDR3 extends over 15 amino acids. V gave up 4 bases and J gave up 0 bases; unmatched junction bases: 6. The CDR3 spells CASSSTGTTSYEQYF. The CDR3 bases are TGTGCCAGCAGTTCTACCGGGACTACCTCCTACGAGCAGTACTTC.

This clonotype came up a few times. V and J are TRBV11-2 and TRBJ2-4; D might be TRBD1 or TRBD2, each matching 5 bases. V was trimmed by 1 base and J by 2 bases, leaving 12 bases between them. Germline CDR1 is SGHAT and CDR2 is FQNNGV. This CDR3 region has 16 residues. In DNA form, the CDR3 reads TGTGCCAGCAGCTTAGTAGGATGGGGGTCCAAAAACATTCAGTACTTC. Amino acids: CASSLVGWGSKNIQYF.

The chain has TRBV11-2 and TRBJ2-1; 8 bases align to TRBD1. The CDR3 loop spans 15 amino acids. Germline V gene lookup returns CDR1 SGHAT and CDR2 FQNNGV. V was pared by 4 bases and J by 5 bases, with 7 bases of the junction left unmatched. CDR3 DNA: TGTGCCAGCAGCTCCCACAGGGGGATCAACAATGAGCAGTTCTTC. Its protein product is CASSSHRGINNEQFF.

This clonotype has more than one count but fewer than ten. This chain links TRBV29-1 with TRBJ1-1; TRBD1 matches at 9 bases. The CDR3 runs to 14 residues. The junction had 7 bases not matched to a gene; V was cut back by 6 bases and J by 2 bases. The germline CDR1 and CDR2 sequences are SQVTM and ANQGSEA. DNA of the CDR3: TGCAGCGTCGGGACAGGGAAAGGTAACACTGAAGCTTTCTTT. It is translated as CSVGTGKGNTEAFF.

This clonotype was picked up a small number of times. V gene TRBV19 combines with J gene TRBJ2-1; 13 nucleotides match TRBD2. V lost 3 bases to trimming and J lost 2 bases; unmatched junction nucleotides: 19. The CDR3 is 22 amino acids. Germline V gives CDR1 LNHDA, CDR2 SQIVND (reference sequence). The CDR3 bases are TGTGCCAGTAGTATCCTGGATCCTCGGACTAGCGGGAGTCTCTCGCCCTACAATGAGCAGTTCTTC. As protein: CASSILDPRTSGSLSPYNEQFF. The full variable domain, completed using reference TRBV19 and TRBJ2-1, is DGGITQSPKYLFRKEGQNVTLSCEQNLNHDAMYWYRQDPGQGLRLIYYSQIVNDFQKGDIAEGYSVSREKKESFPLTVTSAQKNPTAFYLCASSILDPRTSGSLSPYNEQFFGPGTRLTVL.

V gene TRBV12-3 or TRBV12-4 combines with J gene TRBJ1-6, with TRBD1 as a possible D gene (6 bases). The CDR3 has 13 residues. The V end lost 7 bases, the J end lost 9 bases, and 13 bases lay between the germline ends. The CDR3 bases are TGTGCCAGCACCACAGGGAATGGTTCACCCCTCCACTTT. Its protein is CASTTGNGSPLHF.

The chain is built from TRBV11-2 and TRBJ2-5; D is undetermined. V dropped 5 bases and J dropped 5 bases, with 12 bases sitting between them. There are 13 residues in the CDR3. The germline gives CDR1 SGHAT, CDR2 FQNNGV. CDR3 in DNA: TGTGCCAGCAGCACGCTGACTCCGGAGACCCAGTACTTC. Its protein is CASSTLTPETQYF. The variable domain in full, with the rest retrieved from reference TRBV11-2 and TRBJ2-5, is EAGVAQSPRYKIIEKRQSVAFWCNPISGHATLYWYQQILGQGPKLLIQFQNNGVVDDSQLPKDRFSAERLKGVDSTLKIQPAKLEDSAVYLCASSTLTPETQYFGPGTRLLVL.

This clonotype has a handful of counts. The J gene is TRBJ2-2, the V gene TRBV7-9; D uncertain. The CDR3 is made up of 14 amino acids. CDR1 and CDR2 from the germline V gene are SEHNR and FQNEAQ (reference sequence). Trimming removed 1 base at V and 4 bases at J, with 7 bases between. CDR3 loop: CASSLVTSTGELFF. CDR3 coding DNA: TGTGCCAGCAGCTTAGTTACATCCACCGGGGAGCTGTTTTTT. Supplemented by reference TRBV7-9 and TRBJ2-2, the full variable domain reads DTGVSQNPRHKITKRGQNVTFRCDPISEHNRLYWYRQTLGQGPEFLTYFQNEAQLEKSRLLSDRFSAERPKGSFSTLEIQRTEQGDSAMYLCASSLVTSTGELFFGEGSRLTVL.